This T cell receptor beta chain is drawn from a study of T cell responses to AZD1222 COVID-19 vaccine listed by TCRdb under 2021. Describing the broader study: AZD1222 recipients whose second dose came at about 4 weeks and those whose second dose came at about 12 weeks were combined into one group, since spike-specific TCR depth and breadth did not differ between the two schedules. A total of under 250 trial participants underwent TCR sequencing, of whom more than 200 had received two doses of AZD1222 and 26 had received two doses of the MenACWY control vaccine. Trial participants were enrolled by age into 18-55, 56-69 and 70-plus year subgroups, with roughly 150, 30 and 60 TCR-sequenced participants respectively.

From the cysteine up to the phenylalanine, the CDR3 has a length of 15 residues. Just the 45-base CDR3 DNA is kept, in frame starting at base 1. Between the V and J ends, shortened by 4 bases and 2 bases respectively, the junction contains 15 bases. CDR1 and CDR2 were assigned from the germline V gene as SGHRS and YFSETQ. The CDR3 regions of human TCRbeta chains were analyzed by immunosequencing. The authors' analysis ran thus. TCRs in the repertoires were matched against a reference library of SARS-CoV-2-specific TCRs that had been generated with the MIRA antigen-specificity platform. Breadth meant the fraction of unique TCRs that were SARS-CoV-2-associated, whereas depth meant the fraction of total T cells that were SARS-CoV-2-associated. Using the MIRA data, each spike-specific TCR was assigned both to the spike region to which the TCR was reactive and to a CD4 or CD8 class. Log10-transformed breadth and depth values were compared by one-way ANOVA with Sidak's multiple comparisons tests. TCRdb re-hosts the immuneACCESS table, in-frame sequences only. Its copies lack some clones; in the studies checked, an unresolved V gene accounts for under half of them, and the cause for the rest is not known. The V and J calls and clone size come from that table; D and trimming were worked out from the DNA. Present in this sample are approximately 110,000 clones, more than 85% of which were seen just once. The top ten clonotypes cover approximately 9.3% of the sample.

As for this clone: What antigen it recognizes has not been identified. Base qualities are not provided; no much larger clone lies one nucleotide away.

This specimen's time point label, interpreted: baseline before first vaccination. Vaccinee samples came from UK trials COV001 and COV002, including a single-blind randomized controlled phase 2/3 trial of AZD1222 (ChAdOx1 nCoV-19) in healthy adults. Trial participant PBMC samples were collected at day 0 and day 28 after the second dose for TCRbeta chain sequencing. Broader findings and caveats from the paper: Reportedly, almost half of the unique spike-specific TCRs recognized epitopes lying outside the regions that are mutated in the B.1.351 and B.1.1.7 variants. Vaccine-associated CD4 TCRs spanned the whole spike protein, with dominant responses in regions 160-218 and 743-854. In the small 56-69-year group, the increase in depth fell short of significance, most likely because of low power. Most participants were white British and females outnumbered males, and the authors suggested that clonal diversity may have been underestimated. Because no samples from the day 14 peak response were available, repertoires could be characterized only after the peak T cell response. Conclusions about previously exposed vaccinees were limited because only six AZD1222 recipients were SARS-CoV-2 seropositive at baseline. A significant rise in spike-specific TCR breadth and depth was observed after two AZD1222 doses relative to day 0 and relative to MenACWY recipients.

The TCR was taken from an adult in good health. The sequences come from peripheral blood, collected on day 0 of AZD1222 vaccination. The chain uses TRBV5-1 and TRBJ1-2; TRBD1 might be the D gene, on 5 matching bases. CDR3 protein: CASSEALPGNYGYTF. The bases are TGCGCCAGCAGCGAGGCCCTTCCAGGGAACTATGGCTACACCTTC. Extended through the reference TRBV5-1 and TRBJ1-2 proteins, this CDR3 yields the full variable domain: KAGVTQTPRYLIKTRGQQVTLSCSPISGHRSVSWYQQTPGQGLQFLFEYFSETQRNKGNFPGRFSGRQFSNSRSEMNVSTLELGDSALYLCASSEALPGNYGYTFGSGTRLTVV.